Below, 23 T cell receptor beta chains from the same sample are listed, as sequenced in a study of blood T cell repertoires in COVID-19. Data came from immunoSEQ multiplex PCR; TCRdb stores just in-frame clones and leaves some out. The sample carries around 180,000 clones, approximately 90% recorded once. What was sequenced was peripheral blood. Every receptor here comes from a woman aged 25 to 39 with active or convalescent COVID-19.

The chain combines TRBV3-1 (or the pseudogene TRBV3-2) with TRBJ1-5, with D maybe TRBD1 (5 bases). Germline V gene lookup returns CDR1 LGHDT and CDR2 YNNKEL (reference sequence). There are 17 residues in the CDR3. V was clipped by 1 base and J by 0 bases, with 13 bases between them. CDR3 in DNA: TGTGCCAGCAGCCAAGGGGGCGGCCCTTATAGCAATCAGCCCCAGCATTTT. As protein: CASSQGGGPYSNQPQHF.

This clone occurred once. The genes are TRBV2 and TRBJ1-1; TRBD1 matches 11 bases. This CDR3 spans 16 amino acids. V dropped 9 bases and J dropped 3; count of bases not matched to a gene: 12. Germline V gene data show CDR1 as SNHLY and CDR2 as FYNNEI. The CDR3 DNA is TGTGCCAGGTCCGGGACAGGGGGGCCATCGGACACTGAAGCTTTCTTT. It encodes CARSGTGGPSDTEAFF.

The V and J genes are TRBV7-9 and TRBJ2-1, with D perhaps TRBD1 (7 bases). V lost 5 bases and J 4 bases, leaving 12 bases between the germline ends. CDR1 and CDR2 from the germline V gene are SEHNR and FQNEAQ (reference sequence). The CDR3 length is 14 residues. The CDR3 loop reads CASSVAGQYNEQFF. The CDR3 nucleotides are TGTGCCAGCAGCGTCGCGGGACAGTACAATGAGCAGTTCTTC. Full variable domain (remainder filled in from reference TRBV7-9 and TRBJ2-1): DTGVSQNPRHKITKRGQNVTFRCDPISEHNRLYWYRQTLGQGPEFLTYFQNEAQLEKSRLLSDRFSAERPKGSFSTLEIQRTEQGDSAMYLCASSVAGQYNEQFFGPGTRLTVL.

This clone was seen more than once but under ten times. The genes are TRBV6-4 and TRBJ2-3; TRBD2 agrees at 9 bases. V dropped 9 bases and J dropped 5; count of bases not matched to a gene: 6. This CDR3 spans 13 amino acids. Germline CDR1 MRHNA, CDR2 SNTAGT. CDR3 loop: CARIAGDIDTQYF. The CDR3 nucleotides read TGTGCCAGAATAGCGGGAGATATAGATACGCAGTATTTT.

The chain joins TRBV18 to TRBJ1-6; TRBD1 matches at 7 bases. Germline CDR1 reads KGHSH; CDR2 reads LQKENI. Unmatched junction bases numbered 7, after V lost 2 bases and J lost 6 bases. The CDR3 runs to 16 residues. The CDR3 region has the DNA TGTGCCAGCTCACCATCAGGGGGGTTTCTTAATTCACCCCTCCACTTT. As protein: CASSPSGGFLNSPLHF.

The V call is TRBV7-9, the J call TRBJ1-2; 9 nucleotides agree with TRBD1. The junction had 9 bases not matched to a gene; V was cut back by 5 bases and J by 8 bases. The CDR3 runs to 14 residues. Germline loops: CDR1 SEHNR, CDR2 FQNEAQ (reference sequence). For the CDR3, the DNA is TGTGCCAGCAGCCCGGGGACAGGGCTTCGCGGCTACACCTTC. Translated, it gives CASSPGTGLRGYTF.

The CDR3 region has the DNA TGTGCCAGCAGCTTAGAATCCGGGGGGACGGATTCACCCCTCCACTTT. Its translation is CASSLESGGTDSPLHF. The chain carries TRBV7-9 and TRBJ1-6; TRBD1 might be the D (5 bases). This CDR3 is built from 16 residues. Germline V gene data show CDR1 as SEHNR and CDR2 as FQNEAQ (reference sequence). With 1 base removed from V and 8 bases from J, the gap between germline ends came to 15 bases.

The chain couples TRBV19 to TRBJ1-1; D is undetermined. Looked up from germline, CDR1 is LNHDA and CDR2 is SQIVND (reference sequence). There are 15 residues in the CDR3. V gave up 1 base and J gave up 1 base, with 10 bases separating them. This CDR3 reads CASSIGPTQNTEAFF. The CDR3 nucleotides are TGTGCCAGTAGTATAGGCCCGACACAGAACACTGAAGCTTTCTTT.

The chain recombines TRBV19 with TRBJ1-5, with TRBD1 as a possible D gene (5 bases). V lost 4 bases, J lost 9 bases, and 13 bases lay in between. The CDR3 is made up of 13 amino acids. Germline CDR1 LNHDA, CDR2 SQIVND (reference sequence). The CDR3 sequence: CASSNGGARPQHF. The CDR3 nucleotides are TGTGCCAGTAGTAACGGAGGGGCTAGGCCCCAGCATTTT.

The chain recombines TRBV30 with TRBJ1-1, with D possibly matching TRBD1 (5 bases). Trimming removed 0 bases at V and 1 base at J, with 6 bases between. This CDR3 region has 13 residues. Germline loops: CDR1 GTSNPN, CDR2 SVGIG (reference sequence). CDR3 sequence (DNA): TGTGCCTGGAGTGTAGGGGCGAACACTGAAGCTTTCTTT. It translates to CAWSVGANTEAFF.

The gene calls are TRBV2 and TRBJ2-4; 8 bases agree with TRBD2. The CDR3 spans 14 residues. V lost 5 bases to trimming and J lost 7 bases; unmatched junction nucleotides: 7. Germline V gives CDR1 SNHLY, CDR2 FYNNEI. CDR3 residues: CASSQTSEGNIQYF. The CDR3 nucleotides read TGTGCCAGCAGTCAGACTAGCGAAGGGAACATTCAGTACTTC.

This chain joins TRBV10-3 and TRBJ1-2; D perhaps matches TRBD1 (5 bases). Germline loops: CDR1 ENHRY, CDR2 SYGVKD. The CDR3 sequence is 15 residues long. V dropped 6 bases and J dropped 6 bases, with 20 bases sitting between them. The DNA for the CDR3 is TGTGCCATCAGCTCCGGAGGGCCAGGGAGCGATGGCTACACCTTC. It encodes CAISSGGPGSDGYTF.

The chain links TRBV4-1 to TRBJ1-2; 9 nucleotides agree with TRBD1. Trimming took 2 bases from V and 9 from J; bases not matched to a gene: 13. From germline, CDR1 is MGHRA and CDR2 YSYEKL. The CDR3 has 16 amino acids. CDR3 protein: CASSQPHRGRGWSYTF. CDR3 coding DNA: TGCGCCAGCAGCCAACCCCACAGGGGGCGCGGGTGGAGCTACACCTTC.

The chain couples TRBV5-1 to TRBJ2-3; D unclear. V was clipped by 4 bases and J by 0 bases, with 12 bases between them. Germline V CDR1 and CDR2: SGHRS, YFSETQ. The CDR3 is 15 amino acids. The chain's CDR3 is CASSPPYISTDTQYF. As DNA, the CDR3 is TGCGCCAGCAGCCCCCCTTATATTAGCACAGATACGCAGTATTTT.

The CDR3 bases are TGTGCCAGCAGCGGCGATAGAGGGTATGTCAACACCATATATTTT. It specifies CASSGDRGYVNTIYF. The rearrangement links TRBV5-6 to TRBJ1-3; D unresolved. Germline V gene lookup returns CDR1 SGHDT and CDR2 YYEEEE. Trimming stripped 4 bases from V and 7 bases from J, with 18 bases between. The CDR3 loop spans 15 amino acids.

This chain connects TRBV11-2 to TRBJ1-1; unclear D gene. The ends were cut back, 3 bases at V and 0 bases at J, with 8 bases in the middle. Per germline, CDR1 SGHAT and CDR2 FQNNGV. The CDR3 is made up of 14 amino acids. CDR3 in DNA: TGTGCCAGCAGCTTGGAGATGATGAACACTGAAGCTTTCTTT. Its translation: CASSLEMMNTEAFF.

The V call is TRBV24-1, the J call TRBJ1-5, with D maybe TRBD1 (5 bases). Germline CDR1 and CDR2: KGHDR and SFDVKD. The ends were cut back, 9 bases at V and 0 bases at J, with 11 bases in the middle. CDR3 size: 14 residues. The CDR3 is CATQGVDSNQPQHF. The CDR3 DNA sequence: TGTGCCACCCAAGGGGTTGATAGCAATCAGCCCCAGCATTTT.

The rearrangement joins TRBV2 to TRBJ1-6; 7 bases are a match to TRBD1. The V and J ends lost 2 bases and 8 bases, in that order; junction bases with no gene match: 9. The V gene's germline CDR1 is SNHLY and CDR2 FYNNEI. The CDR3 consists of 16 residues. CDR3 in amino acids: CASSERRQGFDSPLHF. The CDR3 nucleotides read TGTGCCAGCAGTGAAAGGAGACAGGGATTTGATTCACCCCTCCACTTT.

The CDR3 sequence: CASSELQGALTDTQYF. The CDR3 nucleotides read TGTGCCAGCAGTGAGTTACAGGGGGCTCTGACAGATACGCAGTATTTT. The chain links TRBV6-1 to TRBJ2-3; 9 positions match TRBD1. The germline V gene encodes CDR1 MNHNS and CDR2 SASEGT. V lost 3 bases to trimming and J lost 3 bases; unmatched junction nucleotides: 7. This CDR3 is built from 16 residues.

J is TRBJ1-2 and V is TRBV2, with 11 positions matching TRBD1. The junction had 11 bases not matched to a gene; V was cut back by 5 bases and J by 3 bases. The CDR3 spans 17 residues. The germline V gene has CDR1 SNHLY and CDR2 FYNNEI. CDR3 sequence (DNA): TGTGCCAGCAGTCTAAACGGACAGGGGGCTCGGGACTATGGCTACACCTTC. It codes for CASSLNGQGARDYGYTF.

This chain joins TRBV11-2 and TRBJ2-2; 10 bases are a match to TRBD1. The V segment lost 0 bases and the J segment 7 bases; nucleotides outside the gene matches: 17. Germline V gives CDR1 SGHAT, CDR2 FQNNGV. This CDR3 region has 20 residues. For the CDR3, the DNA is TGTGCCAGCAGCTTAGAAGGCTATTTAGTATTGGACAGGGGGGACGGGGAGCTGTTTTTT. Protein product: CASSLEGYLVLDRGDGELFF.

The J gene is TRBJ1-2, the V gene TRBV5-6, with no clear D. The CDR3 is 12 residues long. Per germline, CDR1 SGHDT and CDR2 YYEEEE. Trimming took 4 bases from V and 7 from J, leaving 11 bases between them. CDR3 amino acids: CASSPVGGGYTF. DNA for the CDR3: TGTGCCAGCAGCCCGGTTGGTGGTGGCTACACCTTC.

This clone was counted between two and nine times. The gene calls are TRBV10-3 and TRBJ2-7, with 8 bases matching TRBD1. The J segment lost 2 bases and the V segment lost 6 bases, leaving 3 bases of the junction unmatched. Germline CDR1 and CDR2: ENHRY and SYGVKD. The CDR3 consists of 13 residues. For the CDR3, the DNA is TGTGCCATCAGCCCGGGACAGGCCTACGAGCAGTACTTC. Its translation is CAISPGQAYEQYF.